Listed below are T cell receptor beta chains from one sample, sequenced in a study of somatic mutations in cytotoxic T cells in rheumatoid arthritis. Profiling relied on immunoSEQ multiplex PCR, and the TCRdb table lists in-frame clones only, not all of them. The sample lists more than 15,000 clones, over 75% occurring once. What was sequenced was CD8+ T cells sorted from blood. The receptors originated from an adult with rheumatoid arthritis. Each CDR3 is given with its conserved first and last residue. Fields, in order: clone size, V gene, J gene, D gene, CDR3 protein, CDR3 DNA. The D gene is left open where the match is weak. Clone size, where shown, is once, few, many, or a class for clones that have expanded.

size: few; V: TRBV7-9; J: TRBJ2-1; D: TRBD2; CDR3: CASSLAGLAVNEQFF; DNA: TGTGCCAGCAGCTTAGCGGGACTAGCGGTGAATGAGCAGTTCTTC
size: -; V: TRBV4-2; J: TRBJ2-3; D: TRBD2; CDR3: CASSQPRREGITDTQYF; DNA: TGTGCCAGCAGCCAACCCCGTCGGGAGGGCATCACAGATACGCAGTATTTT
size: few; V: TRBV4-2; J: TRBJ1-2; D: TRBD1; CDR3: CASSHRTGQSYGYTF; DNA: TGTGCCAGCAGCCACCGGACAGGCCAATCCTATGGCTACACCTTC
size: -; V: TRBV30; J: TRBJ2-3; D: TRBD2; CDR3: CAWRVVPSGRLDTQYF; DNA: TGTGCCTGGAGGGTCGTACCCAGCGGGAGGTTGGATACGCAGTATTTT
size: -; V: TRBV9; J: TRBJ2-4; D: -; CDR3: CASSVAPGAVNIQYF; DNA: TGTGCCAGCAGCGTAGCTCCGGGGGCGGTAAACATTCAGTACTTC
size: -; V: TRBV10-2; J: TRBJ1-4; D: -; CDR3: CASSVGLGEKLFF; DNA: TGCGCCAGCAGTGTGGGGTTAGGTGAAAAACTGTTTTTT
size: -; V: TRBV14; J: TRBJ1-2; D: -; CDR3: CASSLGHVNYGYTF; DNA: TGTGCCAGCAGCCTCGGACACGTTAACTATGGCTACACCTTC
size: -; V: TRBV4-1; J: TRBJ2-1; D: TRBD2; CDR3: CASSQDRIRASGSHYNEQFF; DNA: TGCGCCAGCAGCCAAGATCGAATAAGGGCTAGCGGGAGCCATTACAATGAGCAGTTCTTC
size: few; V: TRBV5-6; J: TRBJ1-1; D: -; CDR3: CASSLGGDWTEAFF; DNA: TGTGCCAGCAGCTTGGGAGGGGATTGGACTGAAGCTTTCTTT
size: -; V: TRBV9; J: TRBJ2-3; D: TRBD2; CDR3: CASSSGLATTDTQYF; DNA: TGTGCCAGCAGCTCCGGACTAGCGACCACAGATACGCAGTATTTT
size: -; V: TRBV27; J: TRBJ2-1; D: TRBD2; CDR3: CASSLLLAGGPSEQFF; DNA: TGTGCCAGCAGTTTACTCCTAGCGGGAGGGCCAAGTGAGCAGTTCTTC
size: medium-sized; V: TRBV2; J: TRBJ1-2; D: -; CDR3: CASTPQGLYGYTF; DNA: TGTGCCAGCACTCCACAGGGTCTCTATGGCTACACCTTC
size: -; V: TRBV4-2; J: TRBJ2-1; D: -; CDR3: CASSPSGDYNEQFF; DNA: TGTGCCAGCAGCCCCAGTGGGGACTACAATGAGCAGTTCTTC
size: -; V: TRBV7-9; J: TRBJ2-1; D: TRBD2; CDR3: CASTFGGDEQFF; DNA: TGTGCCAGCACCTTCGGGGGGGATGAGCAGTTCTTC
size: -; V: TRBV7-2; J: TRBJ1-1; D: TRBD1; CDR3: CASSLVGGTEIYTEAFF; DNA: TGTGCCAGCAGCTTAGTGGGCGGGACAGAGATATACACTGAAGCTTTCTTT
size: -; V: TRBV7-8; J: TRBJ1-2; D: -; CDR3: CASSVSGGGAGYTF; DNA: TGTGCCAGCAGCGTTAGTGGGGGGGGCGCTGGCTACACCTTC
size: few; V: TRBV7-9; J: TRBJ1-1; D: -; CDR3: CASSKGNTEAFF; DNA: TGTGCCAGCAGTAAGGGGAACACTGAAGCTTTCTTT
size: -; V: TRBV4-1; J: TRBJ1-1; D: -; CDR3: CASSQGRRVNTEAFF; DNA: TGCGCCAGCAGCCAGGGCCGCAGGGTGAACACTGAAGCTTTCTTT
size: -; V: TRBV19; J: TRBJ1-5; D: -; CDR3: CASSYDTYSNQPQHF; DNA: TGTGCCAGTAGTTACGACACGTATAGCAATCAGCCCCAGCATTTT
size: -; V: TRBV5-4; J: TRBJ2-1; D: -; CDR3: CASSLDNEQFF; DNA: TGTGCCAGCAGCTTGGATAATGAGCAGTTCTTC
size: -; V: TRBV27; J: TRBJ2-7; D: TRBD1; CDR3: CATRKAGQGYEQYF; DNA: TGTGCCACCAGAAAGGCCGGACAGGGTTACGAGCAGTACTTC
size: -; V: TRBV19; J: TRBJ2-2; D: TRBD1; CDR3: CASSFRTGANTGELFF; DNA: TGTGCCAGTAGTTTCCGGACAGGGGCGAACACCGGGGAGCTGTTTTTT
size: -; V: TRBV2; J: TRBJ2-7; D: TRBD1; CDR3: CASSRQGGQYYEQYF; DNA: TGTGCCAGCAGCCGTCAAGGGGGACAGTACTACGAGCAGTACTTC
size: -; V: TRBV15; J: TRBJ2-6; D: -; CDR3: CATRGSSGANVLTF; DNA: TGTGCCACCAGGGGGAGCTCTGGGGCCAACGTCCTGACTTTC
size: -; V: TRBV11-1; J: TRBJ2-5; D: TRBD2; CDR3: CASSLGGLADQETQYF; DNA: TGTGCCAGCAGCTTAGGGGGACTAGCGGACCAAGAGACCCAGTACTTC
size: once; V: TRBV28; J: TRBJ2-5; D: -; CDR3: CASRSYRDLQETQYF; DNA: TGTGCCAGCAGATCCTACCGGGACCTACAAGAGACCCAGTACTTC
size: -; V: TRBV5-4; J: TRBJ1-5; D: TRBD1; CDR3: CASSDRGNQPQHF; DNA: TGTGCCAGCAGCGACAGGGGCAATCAGCCCCAGCATTTT
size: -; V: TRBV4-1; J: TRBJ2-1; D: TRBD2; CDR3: CASSPRVGLAGGNEQFF; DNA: TGCGCCAGCAGCCCAAGGGTGGGACTAGCGGGAGGCAATGAGCAGTTCTTC
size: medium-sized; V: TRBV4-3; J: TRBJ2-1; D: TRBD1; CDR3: CASSQEGTGGYNEQFF; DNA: TGCGCCAGCAGCCAAGAAGGGACAGGGGGCTACAATGAGCAGTTCTTC
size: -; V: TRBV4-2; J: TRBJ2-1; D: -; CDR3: CASSQEYNEQFF; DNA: TGTGCCAGCAGCCAGGAGTACAATGAGCAGTTCTTC
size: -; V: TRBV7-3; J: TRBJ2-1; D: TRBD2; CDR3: CASSLRGWASGDTNYNEQFF; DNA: TGTGCCAGCAGCTTAAGAGGTTGGGCTAGCGGGGATACTAATTACAATGAGCAGTTCTTC
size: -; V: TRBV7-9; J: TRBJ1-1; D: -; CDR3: CASSLSVEAFF; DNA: TGTGCCAGCAGCCTCAGCGTTGAAGCTTTCTTT
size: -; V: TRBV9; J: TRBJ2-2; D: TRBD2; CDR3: CASRRAGDTGELFF; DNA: TGTGCCAGCAGGAGGGCGGGGGACACCGGGGAGCTGTTTTTT
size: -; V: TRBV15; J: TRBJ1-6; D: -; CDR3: CATSRDGENSPLHF; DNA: TGTGCCACCAGCAGAGACGGCGAGAATTCACCCCTCCACTTT
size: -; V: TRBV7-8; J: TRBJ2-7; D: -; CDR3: CASSLGTPDINEQYF; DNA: TGTGCCAGCAGCTTAGGGACGCCGGACATCAACGAGCAGTACTTC
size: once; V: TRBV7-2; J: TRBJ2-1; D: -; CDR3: CASRRPGQNNEQFF; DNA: TGTGCCAGCAGAAGACCGGGACAAAACAATGAGCAGTTCTTC
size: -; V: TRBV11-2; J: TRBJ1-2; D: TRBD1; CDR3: CASSSPQGRLNYGYTF; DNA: TGTGCCAGCAGCTCGCCACAGGGGCGACTTAACTATGGCTACACCTTC
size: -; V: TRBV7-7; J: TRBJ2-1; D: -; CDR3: CASSLKTSSYNEQFF; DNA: TGTGCCAGCAGCTTAAAGACGAGCTCCTACAATGAGCAGTTCTTC
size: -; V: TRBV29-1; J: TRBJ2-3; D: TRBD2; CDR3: CSVGVLAGVADTQYF; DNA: TGCAGCGTTGGGGTGCTAGCGGGAGTCGCAGATACGCAGTATTTT
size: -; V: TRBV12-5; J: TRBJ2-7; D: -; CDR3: CASGLGLGLYF; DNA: TGTGCTAGTGGTTTGGGACTAGGTCTGTACTTC
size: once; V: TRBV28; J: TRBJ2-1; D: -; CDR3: CASSLPGEPYNEQFF; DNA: TGTGCCAGCAGTTTACCGGGGGAGCCCTACAATGAGCAGTTCTTC